The present T cell receptor (beta chain) was sequenced within a study of shared clonotypes between healthy human individuals. CDR3 size: 18 residues. V lost 0 bases, J lost 2 bases, and 18 bases lay in between. Germline V gene lookup returns CDR1 SGDLS and CDR2 YYNGEE. At the deep level, the assay was run. The data were produced by immunoSEQ multiplex PCR, yet TCRdb's version contains in-frame clones alone and is incomplete. Of a few million clones in the sample, approximately 93% are singletons; the top ten hold 0.39%. The chain combines TRBV9 with TRBJ2-4; D possibly corresponds to TRBD1 (6 bases). Sequencing was done on a sample of naive CD4+ T cells from PBMCs. Subset reported: CD45RA+ positively selected. This sequence originates from a man aged 18 to 30 in good health. Some clones in this sample may be carry-over from other donors' samples. For the CDR3, the DNA is TGTGCCAGCAGCGTAGTCGGGTCGCCGGGACATACCAAAAACATTCAGTACTTC. Encoded protein: CASSVVGSPGHTKNIQYF.